The rows below give T cell receptor beta chains drawn from one sample of a study of a mutant IDH1 vaccine in newly diagnosed glioma. These receptors are not linked to any known antigen. Data came from immunoSEQ multiplex PCR; TCRdb stores just in-frame clones and leaves some out. The sample shows approximately 50,000 clones, roughly nine tenths of them seen only once. Source: PBMCs, taken from a glioma patient whose treatment included an IDH1 peptide vaccine. The receptors were gathered from a man aged 35-49 years with glioma. CDR3s include the opening cysteine and the closing phenylalanine or tryptophan. A D gene is named only where the DNA matches it firmly. The size entry is marked missing in some rows and otherwise reads once, few, many or a size class.

TGTGCCAGCAGCTCGAGGGGTGGCGGGAGATACTCCTACGAGCAGTACTTC	CASSSRGGGRYSYEQYF	TRBV5-6	NA	TRBJ2-7	TRBD2
TGTGCCAGCTCACCCCCGAATGGGGGGAACACCGGGGAGCTGTTTTTT	CASSPPNGGNTGELFF	TRBV18	NA	TRBJ2-2	NA
TGTGCCAGCAGCCTTGGACAGGCCCCTCAGCCCCAGCATTTT	CASSLGQAPQPQHF	TRBV7-6	NA	TRBJ1-5	TRBD1
TGTGCCAGCACCCCCATCGGGGTGCGTCAGGAGACCCAGTACTTC	CASTPIGVRQETQYF	TRBV5-6	NA	TRBJ2-5	NA
TGCAGCGTTACCTGGGGGGCGGAAGGCTACACCTTC	CSVTWGAEGYTF	TRBV29-1	NA	TRBJ1-2	NA
TGTGCCAGCAGTTACTCGGCTGGGAGTCAGCCCCAGCATTTT	CASSYSAGSQPQHF	TRBV6-5	once	TRBJ1-5	NA
TGTGCCAGCAGTTTACGGGTCTCTGGAAACACCATATATTTT	CASSLRVSGNTIYF	TRBV7-9	few	TRBJ1-3	NA
TGCGCCAGCAGCCACGGGACGGCGAACACCGGGGAGCTGTTTTTT	CASSHGTANTGELFF	TRBV4-1	NA	TRBJ2-2	NA
TGTGCCATCAGGGGGGGGGATCAAGAGACCCAGTACTTC	CAIRGGDQETQYF	TRBV10-3	NA	TRBJ2-5	TRBD2
TGCGCCAGCAGCCACACGGAGGGAGGGCCTAATTCCTACGAGCAGTACTTC	CASSHTEGGPNSYEQYF	TRBV5-1	NA	TRBJ2-7	TRBD2
TGCGCCAGCAGCTTGGCACAGGGGAACACCGGGGAGCTGTTTTTT	CASSLAQGNTGELFF	TRBV5-1	NA	TRBJ2-2	NA
TGTGCCAGCAGACCCGGGACTAGCGGCTACAATGAGCAGTTCTTC	CASRPGTSGYNEQFF	TRBV6-5	NA	TRBJ2-1	TRBD2
TGTGCCAGCAGCTACCGGAGGGGGCTGAGGGAGCAGTTCTTC	CASSYRRGLREQFF	TRBV7-8	few	TRBJ2-1	NA
TGTGCCAGCACCCCCCGACAGGGCTCCTACGAGCAGTACTTC	CASTPRQGSYEQYF	TRBV27	NA	TRBJ2-7	TRBD1
TGCGCCAGCAGCCGCGACATACTTTGGAACACTGAAGCTTTCTTT	CASSRDILWNTEAFF	TRBV4-1	few	TRBJ1-1	NA
TGTGCCAGCAGTCGCTCGGACAGCGCGGCAAACATTCAGTACTTC	CASSRSDSAANIQYF	TRBV6-6	NA	TRBJ2-4	NA
TGTGCCTGGAGTGTGGGACCAATTGCAACTAATGAAAAACTGTTTTTT	CAWSVGPIATNEKLFF	TRBV30	NA	TRBJ1-4	NA
TGCGCCAGCAGCTCATTGACAGCTAACACCGGGGAGCTGTTTTTT	CASSSLTANTGELFF	TRBV5-1	NA	TRBJ2-2	NA
TGTGCCAGCAGCCAAGATCTCCCGAACAGCGATGAGCAGTTCTTC	CASSQDLPNSDEQFF	TRBV4-2	NA	TRBJ2-1	NA
TGTGCCAGCAGCTTACCACTAGGCGGCTCTGGAAACACCATATATTTT	CASSLPLGGSGNTIYF	TRBV7-2	NA	TRBJ1-3	NA
TGTGCCAGCAGGCCCGATAGGAGCTCCTACAATGAGCAGTTCTTC	CASRPDRSSYNEQFF	TRBV2	once	TRBJ2-1	NA
TGTGCCAGCAGCCGACAGGGGGCGTGGGAGCAGTACTTC	CASSRQGAWEQYF	TRBV14	NA	TRBJ2-7	TRBD1
TGTGCCAGCAGTTACTACAGGGGAAAAAGCTATGGCTACACCTTC	CASSYYRGKSYGYTF	TRBV27	NA	TRBJ1-2	TRBD1
TGTGCCAGCAGTTACTACAGCGGGATGAACACCGGGGAGCTGTTTTTT	CASSYYSGMNTGELFF	TRBV6-5	once	TRBJ2-2	TRBD2
TGTGCCAGCACAAAGGGGGTGAATGAAAAACTGTTTTTT	CASTKGVNEKLFF	TRBV6-6	NA	TRBJ1-4	NA
TGTGCCACGGGGGCAACTAATGAAAAACTGTTTTTT	CATGATNEKLFF	TRBV6-5	NA	TRBJ1-4	NA
TGTGCTAGTGGTTTTGACACTGCCTACGAGCAGTACTTC	CASGFDTAYEQYF	TRBV12-5	NA	TRBJ2-7	NA
TGCGCCAGCAGCTCAGGCCGGCTAGCGGTGGTTGGCAATGAGCAGTTCTTC	CASSSGRLAVVGNEQFF	TRBV5-1	NA	TRBJ2-1	TRBD2